This T cell receptor (beta chain) was found in a study of blood T cells in healthy people across ages. Healthy Caucasian individuals from Russia aged about 6 to 100 served as donors. Combining a sample-barcoded 5' primer with a J-beta primer mix, a second PCR ran for roughly 7 to 11 cycles. TCRdb itself ran the 5' RACE reads through MiXCR, one entry per CDR3 protein. The table includes 850,000 or so distinct CDR3 sequences, 29% detected once. The CDR3 runs 14 residues. Trimming pared 0 bases from V and 2 bases from J, leaving 8 bases between. Germline V CDR1 and CDR2: LNHNV, YYDKDF (reference sequence).

The sample taken for sequencing was blood. The chain employs TRBV15 and TRBJ2-7; TRBD1 is a possible D gene (5 bases). The source is an elderly woman in good health. CDR3 bases: TGTGCCACCAGCAGAGAAGGGGCGCCCTACGAGCAGTACTTC. Protein product: CATSREGAPYEQYF. Full variable domain (remainder filled in from reference TRBV15 and TRBJ2-7): DAMVIQNPRYQVTQFGKPVTLSCSQTLNHNVMYWYQQKSSQAPKLLFHYYDKDFNNEADTPDNFQSRRPNTSFCFLDIRSPGLGDTAMYLCATSREGAPYEQYFGPGTRLTVT.